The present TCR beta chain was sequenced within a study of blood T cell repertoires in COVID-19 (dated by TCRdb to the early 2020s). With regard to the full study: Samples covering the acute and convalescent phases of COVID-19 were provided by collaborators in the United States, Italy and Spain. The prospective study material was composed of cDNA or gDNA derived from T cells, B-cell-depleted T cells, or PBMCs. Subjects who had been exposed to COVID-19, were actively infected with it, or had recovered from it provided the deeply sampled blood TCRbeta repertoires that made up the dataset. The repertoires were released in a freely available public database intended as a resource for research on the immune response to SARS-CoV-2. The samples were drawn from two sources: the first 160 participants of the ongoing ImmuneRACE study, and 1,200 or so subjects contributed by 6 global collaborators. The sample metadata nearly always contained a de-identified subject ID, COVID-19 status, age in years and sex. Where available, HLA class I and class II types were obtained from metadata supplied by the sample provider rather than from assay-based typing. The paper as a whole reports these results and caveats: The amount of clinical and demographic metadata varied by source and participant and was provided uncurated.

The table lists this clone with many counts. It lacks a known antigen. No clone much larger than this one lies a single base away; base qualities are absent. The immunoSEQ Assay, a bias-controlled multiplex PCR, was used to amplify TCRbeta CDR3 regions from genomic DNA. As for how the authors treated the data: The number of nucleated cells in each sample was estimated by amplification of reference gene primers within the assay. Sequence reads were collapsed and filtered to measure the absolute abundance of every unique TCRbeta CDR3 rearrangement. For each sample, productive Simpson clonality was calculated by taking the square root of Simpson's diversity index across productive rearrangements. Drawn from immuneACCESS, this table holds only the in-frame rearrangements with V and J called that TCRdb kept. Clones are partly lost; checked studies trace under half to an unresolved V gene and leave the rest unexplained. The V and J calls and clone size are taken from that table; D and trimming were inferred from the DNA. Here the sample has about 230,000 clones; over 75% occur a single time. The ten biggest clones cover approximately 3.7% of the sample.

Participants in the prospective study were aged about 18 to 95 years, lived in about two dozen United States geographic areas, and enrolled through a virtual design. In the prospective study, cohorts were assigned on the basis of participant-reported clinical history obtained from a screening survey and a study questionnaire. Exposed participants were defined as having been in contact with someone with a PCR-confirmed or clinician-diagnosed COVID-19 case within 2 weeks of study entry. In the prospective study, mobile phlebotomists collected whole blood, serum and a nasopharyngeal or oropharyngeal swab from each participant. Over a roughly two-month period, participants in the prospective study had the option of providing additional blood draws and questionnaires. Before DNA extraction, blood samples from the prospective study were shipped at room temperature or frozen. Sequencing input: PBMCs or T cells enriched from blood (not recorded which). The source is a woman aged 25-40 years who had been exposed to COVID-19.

The DNA sequence is as follows: TGTGCCAGCAGTTACGGGACTAGCTCCTACGAGCAGTACTTC. Its amino acids are CASSYGTSSYEQYF. The receptor chain draws on TRBV6-2 or TRBV6-3 and TRBJ2-7; 8 bases in the middle match TRBD2. The CDR3 numbers 14 residues from cysteine through phenylalanine. Solely the CDR3 DNA is kept, with 42 bases framed from the first base. Here V drops 2 bases and J drops 0 bases, and the junction holds 0 bases not matched to any gene. Based on the germline V gene, the CDR1 and CDR2 sequences are MNHEY and SVGEGT.